This T cell receptor (beta chain) was recorded in a study of memory CD8 T cells in hepatitis C reinfection. Looking at the study overall: Samples late or after reinfection came 12 to 24 weeks post-detection.

This CDR3 region has 14 residues. V was cut by 3 bases and J by 2 bases, with 9 bases left in between. Germline-derived CDR1 and CDR2 are WNHNN and SYGVQD (reference sequence). The time point is: late/post reinfection, 12 to 24 weeks after detection. Sorted cells were sequenced directly ex vivo without any in vitro expansion. Donors came from people who inject drugs enrolled in HEPCO, Canada. Total naive CD8 T cells were sorted as viable CD3+ CD8+ CD45RO- cells from two donors. The repertoire was sequenced with immunoSEQ multiplex PCR; TCRdb's copy has only in-frame clones and lacks some. The data contain about 50,000 clones, roughly 89% of them seen just once; the ten biggest clones take up roughly 0.7%.

The chain combines TRBV10-1 with TRBJ2-3; D is perhaps TRBD2 (6 bases). Sequenced input: naive CD8+ T cells sorted from blood. The clonotype was recovered from a man aged 18 to 29 with hepatitis C virus infection. CDR3 sequence: CASSDGGSTDTQYF. The CDR3 DNA reads TGCGCCAGCAGTGATGGGGGGTCCACAGATACGCAGTATTTT.